These 11 T cell receptor beta chains share one sample of origin, sequenced in a study of blood T cell repertoires in COVID-19. Libraries were prepared by immunoSEQ multiplex PCR; TCRdb keeps only in-frame clonotypes and omits some of them. The sample lists 140,000 to 150,000 clones; around nine tenths were seen once. Sequenced sample: peripheral blood. The receptors were gathered from a human donor in a cohort sampled during active COVID-19.

This clone has a single count. CDR3 DNA sequence: TGTGCCAGTAGTGTATCGCACGGGGAGACCCAGTACTTC. Protein: CASSVSHGETQYF. This chain links TRBV19 with TRBJ2-5; D unclear. Germline V lookup: CDR1 LNHDA, CDR2 SQIVND (reference sequence). The germline V and J ends were trimmed by 5 bases and 5 bases, with 12 bases remaining between them. The CDR3 is made up of 13 amino acids.

J is TRBJ2-7 and V is TRBV7-2; 12 bases fit TRBD2. This CDR3 is 14 amino acids long. Trimming cost V 4 bases and J 4 bases; bases outside gene matches: 2. Germline V CDR1 and CDR2: SGHTA, FQGNSA. This CDR3 reads CASSSTSGGYEQYF. CDR3 DNA: TGTGCCAGCAGCTCGACTAGCGGGGGTTACGAGCAGTACTTC.

J is TRBJ2-5 and V is TRBV6-5; 10 bases match TRBD2. Trimming removed 8 bases from V and 5 bases from J; junction bases left unmatched: 11. Germline loops: CDR1 MNHEY, CDR2 SVGAGI. This CDR3 is built from 15 residues. The CDR3 spells CASEFSSGSGETQYF. CDR3 DNA: TGTGCCAGCGAGTTCTCTAGCGGGAGCGGGGAGACCCAGTACTTC.

The rearrangement links TRBV6-1 to TRBJ2-2; D unresolved. The CDR3 covers 14 residues. Trimming stripped 1 base from V and 8 bases from J, with 11 bases between. Per germline, CDR1 MNHNS and CDR2 SASEGT. CDR3 DNA sequence: TGTGCCAGCAGTGAAGGGCCCTTGGTTGGGGAGCTGTTTTTT. Its protein is CASSEGPLVGELFF.

V gene TRBV2 combines with J gene TRBJ2-1, with TRBD1 as a possible D gene (5 bases). The germline V gene encodes CDR1 SNHLY and CDR2 FYNNEI. Trimming cost V 8 bases and J 5 bases, with 16 bases left between them. The CDR3 runs to 14 residues. CDR3 amino acids: CASGGGRANNEQFF. Here the CDR3 DNA reads TGTGCCAGCGGCGGCGGCAGGGCAAACAATGAGCAGTTCTTC.

The chain uses TRBV6-5 and TRBJ1-3; 7 nucleotides agree with TRBD1. The CDR3 is 13 residues long. Looked up from germline, CDR1 is MNHEY and CDR2 is SVGAGI. The J segment lost 0 bases and the V segment lost 8 bases, leaving 1 base of the junction unmatched. In DNA, the CDR3 is TGTGCCAGCGGGGACAGCTCTGGAAACACCATATATTTT. Translating gives CASGDSSGNTIYF.

This rearrangement joins TRBV28 to TRBJ2-7, with TRBD1 matching 8 bases. CDR1 is MDHEN, CDR2 SYDVKM, per germline. Trimming took 4 bases from V and 11 from J; bases not matched to a gene: 13. The CDR3 is made up of 14 amino acids. CDR3 in amino acids: CASSYGQGGRQKYF. CDR3 DNA sequence: TGTGCCAGCAGTTACGGACAGGGAGGTAGACAGAAGTACTTC.

This chain joins TRBV7-3 and TRBJ2-4; 8 nucleotides match TRBD2. Trimming at V came to 4 bases and at J to 5 bases, leaving 4 bases not matched to a gene. The CDR3 runs to 14 residues. CDR1 is SGHTA, CDR2 FQGTGA, per germline. This CDR3 is CASSSPGGENIQYF. As DNA, the CDR3 is TGTGCCAGCAGCTCCCCCGGGGGGGAAAACATTCAGTACTTC.

This clone was recorded once. This chain connects TRBV11-2 to TRBJ2-5, with TRBD2 identical over 10 bases. Trimming took 7 bases from V and 5 from J; bases not matched to a gene: 13. This CDR3 spans 16 amino acids. Germline CDR1 SGHAT, CDR2 FQNNGV. In nucleotides, the CDR3 is TGTGCCAGCACCCCGTTAGGTCTAGCGGGGGTGGAGACCCAGTACTTC. Its protein is CASTPLGLAGVETQYF.

This clone has only one observation. The V and J genes are TRBV7-2 and TRBJ2-3, with 16 bases aligning to TRBD2. The junction had 6 bases not matched to a gene; V was cut back by 3 bases and J by 0 bases. Germline CDR1 and CDR2: SGHTA and FQGNSA. The CDR3 loop spans 19 amino acids. CDR3 nucleotide sequence: TGTGCCAGCAGCTTGGGGACTAGCGGGAGGGGGGCTAGCACAGATACGCAGTATTTT. Translated: CASSLGTSGRGASTDTQYF. Full variable domain (rest looked up from reference TRBV7-2 and TRBJ2-3): GAGVSQSPSNKVTEKGKDVELRCDPISGHTALYWYRQSLGQGLEFLIYFQGNSAPDKSGLPSDRFSAERTGGSVSTLTIQRTQQEDSAVYLCASSLGTSGRGASTDTQYFGPGTRLTVL.

V usage is TRBV5-1 and J usage is TRBJ2-3, with D perhaps matching TRBD2 (7 bases). The CDR3 runs to 15 residues. Deletions cut 4 bases from V and 0 bases from J, with 12 bases between. Per germline, CDR1 SGHRS and CDR2 YFSETQ. The CDR3 DNA sequence: TGCGCCAGCAGCGACGGGGGGCCCAGCACAGATACGCAGTATTTT. As protein: CASSDGGPSTDTQYF.